This entry describes one T cell receptor beta chain. This record comes from a study of cytomegalovirus exposure and HLA in healthy donors. A multiplex PCR was run with 60 Vbeta primers and 13 Jbeta primers. Generated by immunoSEQ multiplex PCR, the TCRdb table keeps only in-frame clones and is missing some. The table has about 100,000 clones, around 77% seen once. Germline V gene data show CDR1 as SGDLS and CDR2 as YYNGEE. The CDR3 is 16 amino acids. V was pared by 4 bases and J by 0 bases, with 7 bases of the junction left unmatched. The rearrangement uses TRBV9 and TRBJ2-1, with TRBD2 matching over 7 bases. The sample consisted of PBMCs. This receptor was taken from a male donor in good health and CMV-seropositive. CDR3 protein: CASSWLAESSYNEQFF. In nucleotides, the CDR3 is TGTGCCAGCAGCTGGCTAGCGGAGTCCTCCTACAATGAGCAGTTCTTC.